The sequence of this T cell receptor beta chain was determined in a study of beta chain features in type 1 diabetes. Study-level information: Patients and healthy donors were similar in age, gender and cell yields. Cells sorted and examined across all samples totaled approximately 100 million. General observations from the study: The study found fewer insertions and more deletions at VDJ junctions in type 1 diabetes patients. Shortening of TCRB CDR3s, moderate but significant, appeared in all four CD4+ subsets of Type 1 diabetes patients.

Regarding this clone: Its antigen is still unknown.

The investigators reverse transcribed all of the isolated RNA, so they sequenced expressed TCRB transcripts. Sequenced by immunoSEQ multiplex PCR; TCRdb stores in-frame clones only, minus some. This table has 130,000 to 150,000 clones, about 13% appearing once. The sequenced sample consisted of central memory CD4+ T cells from blood. The clonotype was recovered from a man between 18 and 35 years old with type 1 diabetes.

The CDR3 DNA reads as TGTGCCAGCAGCTTCCCCGGGACTAGCGAAGCCCGAAGGCAGTTCTTC. Translating it yields CASSFPGTSEARRQFF. V gene TRBV5-6 combines with J gene TRBJ2-1; 10 nucleotides line up with TRBD2. The V gene end was trimmed by 2 bases and the J gene end by 12 bases; junction bases not matched to a gene: 14. The germline CDR1 and CDR2 sequences are SGHDT and YYEEEE. CDR3 size: 16 residues.